This passage covers 26 T cell receptor beta chains from one sample sequenced in a study of cytotoxic CD8 clonotypes in ibrutinib-treated CLL. Assay used: immunoSEQ multiplex PCR; TCRdb lists only in-frame clones, some missing. The sample has about 85,000 clones; more than 75% are singletons. This specimen was PBMCs, taken after 12 months of ibrutinib treatment. The receptors originated from a human donor with chronic lymphocytic leukemia.

The CDR3 protein is CASSPVGYEQYF. The DNA for the CDR3 is TGCGCCAGCAGCCCGGTTGGCTACGAGCAGTACTTC. The genes are TRBV5-1 and TRBJ2-7, with unresolved D. Germline lookup yields CDR1 SGHRS and CDR2 YFSETQ. The CDR3 has 12 amino acids. V gave up 4 bases and J gave up 3 bases, with 8 bases separating them.

The chain uses TRBV19 and TRBJ1-4, with D perhaps TRBD1 (6 bases). The CDR3 loop spans 17 amino acids. Per germline, CDR1 LNHDA and CDR2 SQIVND (reference sequence). V shed 7 bases and J shed 8 bases, with 26 bases lying between them. Written as DNA, the CDR3 is TGTGCCAGTACCCCTCGGGGGGGCGTCGGTCCCGGCGAAAAACTGTTTTTT. It yields the protein CASTPRGGVGPGEKLFF.

V gene TRBV6-5 combines with J gene TRBJ2-7; TRBD2 matches 8 bases. There are 15 residues in the CDR3. CDR1 and CDR2 (germline): MNHEY, SVGAGI. Losses at the gene ends were 7 bases for V and 7 bases for J; bases not matched to a gene: 15. DNA for the CDR3: TGTGCCAGCAAAAGGCTAGCGGGTACCCCGGGTGAGCAGTACTTC. Its translation is CASKRLAGTPGEQYF.

V usage is TRBV30 and J usage is TRBJ2-1; D gene ambiguous. The germline V gene encodes CDR1 GTSNPN and CDR2 SVGIG (reference sequence). The CDR3 loop spans 11 amino acids. V lost 3 bases and J 5 bases, leaving 5 bases between the germline ends. This chain's CDR3 is CAWRPNNEQFF. As DNA, the CDR3 is TGTGCCTGGAGGCCCAACAATGAGCAGTTCTTC.

CDR3: CASSASGGWNNEQFF. CDR3 in DNA: TGTGCCAGCAGCGCTAGCGGGGGTTGGAACAATGAGCAGTTCTTC. This chain links TRBV9 with TRBJ2-1, with 10 bases fitting TRBD2. Germline V gene data show CDR1 as SGDLS and CDR2 as YYNGEE. The length of the CDR3 is 15 residues. J gave up 5 bases and V 3 bases, and 5 bases lay outside the gene matches.

This clone was counted only a few times. The chain uses TRBV4-3 and TRBJ2-3; D tentatively reads TRBD1 or TRBD2 (6 bases each). Trimming took off 6 bases at V and 3 bases at J, with 13 bases between the two ends. Germline CDR1 LGHNA, CDR2 YSLEER. This CDR3 spans 14 amino acids. This CDR3 reads CASSSGGGTDTQYF. CDR3 in DNA: TGCGCCAGCAGTAGCGGAGGGGGTACAGATACGCAGTATTTT.

The chain has TRBV29-1 and TRBJ2-3; perhaps TRBD1 as D (5 bases). V was pared by 3 bases and J by 3 bases, with 13 bases between. The CDR3 covers 14 residues. CDR1 and CDR2 from the germline V gene are SQVTM and ANQGSEA. The CDR3 sequence is CSVEVGHRTDTQYF. The CDR3 DNA follows: TGCAGCGTTGAGGTGGGGCACAGGACAGATACGCAGTATTTT.

The genes are TRBV9 and TRBJ2-5; no reliable D call. Germline CDR1 SGDLS, CDR2 YYNGEE. This CDR3 spans 14 amino acids. Between the trimmed V and J ends, which lost 0 bases and 3 bases, there was a span of 9 bases. The CDR3 reads CASSVGATKETQYF. CDR3 sequence (DNA): TGTGCCAGCAGCGTAGGCGCGACCAAAGAGACCCAGTACTTC. Looking up the rest from reference TRBV9 and TRBJ2-5 gives the full variable domain: DSGVTQTPKHLITATGQRVTLRCSPRSGDLSVYWYQQSLDQGLQFLIQYYNGEERAKGNILERFSAQQFPDLHSELNLSSLELGDSALYFCASSVGATKETQYFGPGTRLLVL.

The V and J genes are TRBV5-5 and TRBJ2-7; perhaps TRBD1 as D (6 bases). The length of the CDR3 is 15 residues. Germline CDR1 reads SGHKS; CDR2 reads YYEKEE (reference sequence). V was shortened by 0 bases and J by 0 bases, with 10 bases between the two germline ends. CDR3 sequence reads: CASSLAGTPSYEQYF. The CDR3 nucleotides are TGTGCCAGCAGCTTGGCCGGGACACCCTCCTACGAGCAGTACTTC.

This clone showed up just a few times. The gene calls are TRBV30 and TRBJ2-7; D possibly corresponds to TRBD2 (6 bases). The V gene lost 8 bases and the J gene lost 12 bases, with 11 bases spanning the gap. CDR1 and CDR2 from the germline V gene are GTSNPN and SVGIG (reference sequence). There are 8 residues in the CDR3. The CDR3 here is CAAGGLYF. For the CDR3, the DNA is TGTGCCGCCGGGGGTCTGTACTTC. The variable domain in full, with the rest retrieved from reference TRBV30 and TRBJ2-7, is SQTIHQWPATLVQPVGSPLSLECTVEGTSNPNLYWYRQAAGRGLQLLFYSVGIGQISSEVPQNLSASRPQDRQFILSSKKLLLSDSGFYLCAAGGLYFGPGTRLTVT.

CDR3 bases: TGTGCCAGTAGTATAGGACGGGACGCATGGGAAAAACTGTTTTTT. This sequence encodes CASSIGRDAWEKLFF. This chain connects TRBV19 to TRBJ1-4; possibly TRBD1 for D (5 bases). Between the trimmed V and J ends, which lost 1 base and 8 bases, there was a span of 14 bases. The CDR3 sequence is 15 residues long. CDR1 and CDR2 (germline): LNHDA, SQIVND (reference sequence).

This clone has only a few counts. The V and J genes are TRBV21-1 and TRBJ2-7; TRBD1, the table's D call, lacks a check against the DNA. TRBV21-1 is annotated as a pseudogene. The length of the CDR3 is 16 residues. CDR3 DNA sequence: TGTGCCAGCAGCAAGAAGGGGGGACAGGGGGCCTACGAGCAGTACTTC. This sequence encodes CASSKKGGQGAYEQYF.

The V call is TRBV7-9, the J call TRBJ1-2, with 9 bases matching TRBD1. V shed 3 bases and J 13 bases; nucleotides not matched to a gene: 9. From germline, CDR1 is SEHNR and CDR2 FQNEAQ (reference sequence). The CDR3 is 13 amino acids. The CDR3 region is CASSLETGGPATF. The CDR3 DNA reads as TGTGCCAGCAGCTTGGAGACAGGGGGTCCAGCCACCTTC.

This rearrangement joins TRBV9 to TRBJ1-1, with D uncertain. The V gene's germline CDR1 is SGDLS and CDR2 YYNGEE. The V end was cut by 4 bases, the J end by 0 bases, with 7 bases between. This CDR3 comprises 13 residues. The CDR3 DNA reads as TGTGCCAGCAGCCCAACGATGAACACTGAAGCTTTCTTT. Encoded protein: CASSPTMNTEAFF.

The rearrangement links TRBV27 to TRBJ2-2; 11 nucleotides align to TRBD2. V trimming: 2 bases; J trimming: 6 bases; junction bases outside the gene matches: 2. Germline V gives CDR1 MNHEY, CDR2 SMNVEV (reference sequence). The CDR3 spans 15 residues. The CDR3 protein is CASSLMGLAAGELFF. The CDR3 DNA reads TGTGCCAGCAGTTTAATGGGACTAGCGGCCGGGGAGCTGTTTTTT.

This clone was picked up one time. The V and J genes are TRBV18 and TRBJ2-5; 7 positions agree with TRBD1. Germline trimming cut 6 bases from V and 1 base from J; bases unmatched to any gene: 2. The CDR3 spans 13 residues. Per germline, CDR1 KGHSH and CDR2 LQKENI. CDR3 coding DNA: TGTGCCAGCTCGACAGGGCCCCAAGAGACCCAGTACTTC. Its protein is CASSTGPQETQYF.

This clone showed up just once. The J gene is TRBJ1-2, the V gene TRBV7-9; the D is unclear. Germline CDR1 SEHNR, CDR2 FQNEAQ (reference sequence). This CDR3 is 12 amino acids long. Trimming took off 5 bases at V and 8 bases at J, with 12 bases between the two ends. CDR3 DNA: TGTGCCAGCAGCCCCCTCGGGGAGGGCTACACCTTC. Amino acids: CASSPLGEGYTF.

The chain employs TRBV19 and TRBJ2-7; TRBD1 agrees at 8 bases. Germline CDR1 and CDR2: LNHDA and SQIVND (reference sequence). The CDR3 runs 15 residues. V was pared by 6 bases and J by 0 bases, with 7 bases of the junction left unmatched. The CDR3 DNA follows: TGTGCCAGTAGGACGACAGGGGCCCCCTCCTACGAGCAGTACTTC. Protein sequence: CASRTTGAPSYEQYF.

V and J are TRBV5-4 and TRBJ2-3; a weak D match, TRBD2 (7 bases). The CDR3 consists of 13 residues. V lost 4 bases to trimming and J lost 8 bases, with 14 bases between them. Germline CDR1 SGHNT, CDR2 YYREEE (reference sequence). CDR3 nucleotides: TGTGCCAGCAGCCGCGCAGGGGAGGGTACGCAGTATTTT. It translates to CASSRAGEGTQYF.

The rearrangement joins TRBV7-9 to TRBJ2-5; possibly TRBD2 for D (6 bases). The end of the DNA aligns better with TRBJ2-7, so the J call may be wrong. This CDR3 contains 18 residues. In germline, CDR1 is SEHNR, CDR2 FQNEAQ (reference sequence). The CDR3 nucleotides read TGTGCCAGCAGCTTAGCCCAAGGGAGGAGGGGAGGCTCCTACGAGCAGTACTTC. It encodes CASSLAQGRRGGSYEQYF.

This clone was detected once. The gene calls are TRBV7-2 and TRBJ2-5; 7 positions match TRBD2. The CDR3 runs 15 residues. From germline, CDR1 is SGHTA and CDR2 FQGNSA. Unmatched junction bases numbered 9, after V lost 3 bases and J lost 5 bases. The CDR3 loop reads CASSFGPSGPETQYF. CDR3 in DNA: TGTGCCAGCAGCTTTGGGCCTAGCGGCCCTGAGACCCAGTACTTC.

A note on this clone: The CDR3 end shows no conserved phenylalanine or tryptophan, and so a read error is likely. No DNA is shown, since the ends of the CDR3 on it are uncertain; the CDR3 is the one TCRdb lists. The chain employs TRBV10-1 and TRBJ1-6. The CDR3 is 11 residues long, ends included. The germline CDR1 and CDR2 sequences are WNHNN and SYGVQD (reference sequence). The CDR3 sequence: CASSESYRTRR.

The CDR3 DNA reads TGTGCCAGCAGCGTAGGGGGCGGAAGCTCTGGGGCCAACGTCCTGACTTTC. This encodes CASSVGGGSSGANVLTF. The chain joins TRBV9 to TRBJ2-6; perhaps TRBD1 as D (5 bases). The CDR3 loop spans 17 amino acids. Germline CDR1 and CDR2: SGDLS and YYNGEE. V lost 0 bases to trimming and J lost 0 bases, with 10 bases between them.

The chain has TRBV7-9 and TRBJ2-1; weak D call: TRBD1 (6 bases). The CDR3 has 15 residues. Trimming removed 5 bases at V and 6 bases at J, with 17 bases between. Germline V lookup: CDR1 SEHNR, CDR2 FQNEAQ (reference sequence). Written as DNA, the CDR3 is TGTGCCAGCAGCGGAGCTCTGGGACACCTCAATGAGCAGTTCTTC. Protein: CASSGALGHLNEQFF.

The rearrangement joins TRBV9 to TRBJ2-2; D may correspond to TRBD1 or TRBD2 (5 bases each). Germline CDR1 and CDR2: SGDLS and YYNGEE. Between the trimmed V and J ends, which lost 4 bases and 6 bases, there was a span of 19 bases. CDR3 length: 16 amino acids. DNA of the CDR3: TGTGCCAGCAGCACATCCGGGACCCCCAGAGCCGGGGAGCTGTTTTTT. Residues: CASSTSGTPRAGELFF.

The V and J genes are TRBV30 and TRBJ2-1; no reliable D call. Germline V gives CDR1 GTSNPN, CDR2 SVGIG (reference sequence). The CDR3 is 12 residues long. V was cut by 5 bases and J by 4 bases, with 9 bases left in between. CDR3 sequence (DNA): TGTGCCTGGGCGAGGAGTTACAATGAGCAGTTCTTC. It encodes CAWARSYNEQFF. Variable domain in full (rest from reference TRBV30 and TRBJ2-1): SQTIHQWPATLVQPVGSPLSLECTVEGTSNPNLYWYRQAAGRGLQLLFYSVGIGQISSEVPQNLSASRPQDRQFILSSKKLLLSDSGFYLCAWARSYNEQFFGPGTRLTVL.